This T cell receptor (beta chain) was sequenced for a study of blood T cell repertoires in COVID-19. For the study at large: The study drew acute and convalescent COVID-19 samples from the United States, Italy and Spain. T cells, B-cell-depleted T cells, or PBMCs provided the cDNA or gDNA that served as material.

This clone was counted a few times. In the authors' methods: Counts of nucleated cells, estimated from reference gene primer amplification, were obtained. Here immunoSEQ multiplex PCR was the method, and the copy in TCRdb shows in-frame clones only, minus some. The V and J calls and clone size come from that table; D and trimming were worked out from the DNA. The table shows approximately 92,000 clones, with about three quarters occurring only once. CDR3 length equals 18 residues. The clonotype was recovered from a man aged 50 to 59 who had recovered from COVID-19. Sequencing was carried out using peripheral blood. The chain employs TRBV1 and TRBJ1-2; the D segment call TRBD1 is taken from the table without a DNA check. TRBV1 represents a pseudogene. CDR3 protein: CTSSSPLGTGYLFGGYTF. DNA of the CDR3: TGCACCAGCAGCTCGCCCCTAGGGACAGGGTATCTATTTGGTGGCTACACCTTC.